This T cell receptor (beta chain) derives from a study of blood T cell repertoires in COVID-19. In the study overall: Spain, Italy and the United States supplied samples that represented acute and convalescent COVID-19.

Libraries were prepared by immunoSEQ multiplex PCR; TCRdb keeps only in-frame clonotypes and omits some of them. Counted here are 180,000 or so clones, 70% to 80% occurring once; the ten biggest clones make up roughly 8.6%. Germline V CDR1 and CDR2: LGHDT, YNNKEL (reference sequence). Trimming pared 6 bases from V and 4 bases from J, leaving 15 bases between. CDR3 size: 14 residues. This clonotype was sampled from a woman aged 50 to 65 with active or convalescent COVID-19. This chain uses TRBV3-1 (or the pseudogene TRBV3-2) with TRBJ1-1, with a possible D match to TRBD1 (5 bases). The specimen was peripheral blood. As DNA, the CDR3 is TGTGCCAGCAGTTACCAGGGTGTGGGCACTGAAGCTTTCTTT. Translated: CASSYQGVGTEAFF.